The clone carrying this T cell receptor (beta chain) was detected only a few times. What it binds is unknown. These data are taken from a study of T cells in Graves' hyperthyroidism and ophthalmopathy. Study-wide results and limits: Most thyroid clonotypes that were expanded above 0.001 also turned up in blood.

Authors of the study amplified TCR beta CDR3 regions from RNA transcripts. The HTBI set primed first-round TCR CDR3 RT-PCR. MiXCR, applied by TCRdb to the multiplex PCR reads, yields one record per CDR3 protein. The repertoire includes approximately 430,000 distinct CDR3 sequences, approximately 14% of them detected once, and roughly 15% sits in the top ten. Trimming left V 2 bases short and J 8 bases short, with 19 bases between. Germline CDR1 reads WSHSY; CDR2 reads SAAADI. CDR3 length equals 16 residues. The study excluded patients with uncontrolled infection, other autoimmune disease, pregnancy or lactation. Cells are PBMCs isolated from roughly 9.3 ml of fresh blood.

Sequenced: blood. The V and J genes are TRBV10-2 and TRBJ1-5, with a possible D match to TRBD1 (5 bases). The origin of this receptor is a woman aged 18-29 years with Graves' hyperthyroidism. This CDR3 reads CASSELSGGGGEPQHF. CDR3 DNA sequence: TGCGCCAGCAGTGAGCTTTCCGGGGGAGGTGGGGAGCCCCAGCATTTT.